The 15 T cell receptor beta chains presented below share a single source sample, sequenced in a study of breast tumors, draining lymph nodes, adjacent tissues. Using its own MiXCR run on the multiplex PCR reads, TCRdb lists one record per CDR3 protein. The sample has some 150,000 distinct CDR3 sequences, 33% seen once; the top ten hold about 3.7%. The lymph nodes were axillary draining lymph nodes from breast cancer patients. Sequencing used axillary lymph node tissue. These receptors were obtained from a female donor with breast cancer. Some clones in this sample may be carry-over from other donors' samples.

There are many counts of this clonotype. The chain couples TRBV7-9 to TRBJ2-1; D gene ambiguous. V gave up 0 bases and J gave up 5 bases, with 17 bases separating them. The germline CDR1 and CDR2 sequences are SEHNR and FQNEAQ (reference sequence). The CDR3 has 17 residues. The chain's CDR3 is CASSLAYGKSRDNEQFF. CDR3 nucleotide sequence: TGTGCCAGCAGCTTAGCGTATGGGAAAAGCAGAGACAATGAGCAGTTCTTC.

The sample holds many counts of this clonotype. Just one base apart from a much larger clone, this may be a read error. The CDR3 bases are TGTGCCAGCAGCTCAGGACAGGGGAGGAGCTATGGCTCCACCTTC. This encodes CASSSGQGRSYGSTF. This sequence joins TRBV14 and TRBJ1-2, with 9 bases fitting TRBD1. The CDR3 covers 15 residues. Germline V gene lookup returns CDR1 SGHDN and CDR2 FVKESK.

V gene TRBV28 combines with J gene TRBJ2-7, with D unresolved. V lost 8 bases to trimming and J lost 2 bases, with 13 bases between them. This CDR3 region has 13 residues. From germline, CDR1 is MDHEN and CDR2 SYDVKM. The CDR3 coding sequence is TGTGCCAGCGGAATGTCACTACCCTACGAGCAGTACTTC. Protein: CASGMSLPYEQYF.

This chain uses TRBV29-1 with TRBJ1-3, with D possibly matching TRBD1 (5 bases). V lost 1 base and J 10 bases, leaving 14 bases between the germline ends. The CDR3 runs to 13 residues. Germline loops: CDR1 SQVTM, CDR2 ANQGSEA. The CDR3 DNA is TGCAGCGTTGAAGGGCAGGGCTCTCGGACCATATATTTT. As protein: CSVEGQGSRTIYF.

In this sample, this clonotype turned up many times. The J gene is TRBJ2-7, the V gene TRBV6-1; D might be TRBD2 (6 bases). This CDR3 has 11 residues. V was clipped by 8 bases and J by 6 bases, with 11 bases between them. Germline V gene sequence: CDR1 MNHNS, CDR2 SASEGT. This CDR3 is CASPEGREQYF. CDR3 in DNA: TGTGCCAGCCCGGAGGGACGCGAGCAGTACTTC.

This clonotype was detected ten times or more. The gene calls are TRBV7-9 and TRBJ1-6; D may be TRBD1 (5 bases). From germline, CDR1 is SEHNR and CDR2 FQNEAQ (reference sequence). The V gene lost 5 bases and the J gene lost 10 bases, with 21 bases spanning the gap. The CDR3 runs to 16 residues. CDR3 loop: CASSPHRTGRKSPLHF. The CDR3 DNA sequence: TGTGCCAGCAGCCCCCACCGCACAGGTCGGAAATCACCCCTCCACTTT.

Note on this clonotype: This may come from a read error, since a much larger clone is one base off. The chain is built from TRBV18 and TRBJ2-7; D possibly matches TRBD1 or TRBD2 (6 bases each). The length of the CDR3 is 17 residues. Germline V gene sequence: CDR1 KGHSH, CDR2 LQKENI. The CDR3 DNA sequence: TGTGCCAGCTCACCACTCGGTGCGGGACAAGGGTTCTACGGGCAGTACTTC. This gives the protein CASSPLGAGQGFYGQYF.

This clonotype was detected only once. The junction departs from germline at one end; a sequencing error may be responsible. The chain has TRBV6-6 and TRBJ1-3; no definite D call. This CDR3 contains 12 residues. Germline-derived CDR1 and CDR2 are MNHNY and SVGAGI (reference sequence). CDR3 coding DNA: TGTGCCAGCTCCCTAAGAGGAAACACCTTATATTTT. Amino acids: CASSLRGNTLYF.

V is TRBV19 and J is TRBJ2-3; 10 positions agree with TRBD2. This CDR3 contains 16 residues. With V trimmed by 5 bases and J by 4 bases, 9 bases remained unmatched. Germline assignment: CDR1 LNHDA and CDR2 SQIVND (reference sequence). CDR3 protein: CASSPLAGVSADTQYF. In nucleotides, the CDR3 is TGTGCCAGTAGTCCGCTAGCGGGGGTGTCTGCAGATACGCAGTATTTT.

The sample holds many counts of this clonotype. The CDR3 DNA reads TGTGCCAGCAGCTCAGGGACAGGGGGAAACACCATATATTTT. Protein product: CASSSGTGGNTIYF. V and J are TRBV7-2 and TRBJ1-3; 9 nucleotides agree with TRBD1. V dropped 4 bases and J dropped 4; count of bases not matched to a gene: 2. Germline V gene lookup returns CDR1 SGHTA and CDR2 FQGNSA. The CDR3 has 14 amino acids.

At least ten counts were recorded for this clonotype. The rearrangement links TRBV28 to TRBJ2-2, with no clear D. Germline V gene sequence: CDR1 MDHEN, CDR2 SYDVKM. This CDR3 has 14 amino acids. V lost 10 bases to trimming and J lost 0 bases, with 12 bases between them. In nucleotides, the CDR3 is TGTGCCACCCTCTCCGAGGCGAACACCGGGGAGCTGTTTTTT. This gives the protein CATLSEANTGELFF. Together with reference TRBV28 and TRBJ2-2, the CDR3 gives the full variable domain: DVKVTQSSRYLVKRTGEKVFLECVQDMDHENMFWYRQDPGLGLRLIYFSYDVKMKEKGDIPEGYSVSREKKERFSLILESASTNQTSMYLCATLSEANTGELFFGEGSRLTVL.

This clonotype was seen at least ten times. The rearrangement uses TRBV9 and TRBJ2-3, with 7 bases aligning to TRBD2. There are 16 residues in the CDR3. The V and J ends lost 0 bases and 2 bases, in that order; junction bases with no gene match: 6. Germline V gene lookup returns CDR1 SGDLS and CDR2 YYNGEE. Written as DNA, the CDR3 is TGTGCCAGCAGCGTAGCTGGCGGGAGTTACACAGATACGCAGTATTTT. It translates to CASSVAGGSYTDTQYF.

This clonotype was counted many times. V gene TRBV12-3 or TRBV12-4 combines with J gene TRBJ1-6, with TRBD1 identical over 8 bases. V shed 3 bases and J 7 bases; nucleotides not matched to a gene: 2. This CDR3 comprises 14 residues. CDR3 region: CASSFQGANSPLHF. Here the CDR3 DNA reads TGTGCCAGCAGTTTCCAGGGGGCGAATTCACCCCTCCACTTT.

This clonotype was seen at least ten times. The chain couples TRBV5-1 to TRBJ2-5, with a tentative D call TRBD1 (5 bases). The CDR3 has 13 amino acids. V was pared by 4 bases and J by 5 bases, with 12 bases between. The V gene's germline CDR1 is SGHRS and CDR2 YFSETQ. The CDR3 loop is CASSLDSYETQYF. The CDR3, as DNA: TGCGCCAGCAGCCTCGACAGCTACGAGACCCAGTACTTC.

This clonotype was observed at least ten times. The rearrangement uses TRBV10-2 and TRBJ2-3, with a tentative D call TRBD1 (5 bases). The V end was cut by 7 bases, the J end by 1 base, with 15 bases between. This CDR3 region has 15 residues. CDR1 is WSHSY and CDR2 is SAAADI in the germline V gene. CDR3 sequence reads: CASTQGGWGTDTQYF. CDR3 nucleotide sequence: TGCGCCAGCACTCAGGGTGGGTGGGGCACAGATACGCAGTATTTT.